The clone carrying this T cell receptor beta chain was picked up many times. Its antigen is not identified. These data originate in a study of post-analysis software for immune sequencing data. The CDR3 spans 12 residues. V was cut by 0 bases and J by 4 bases, with 5 bases left in between. CDR1 and CDR2 from the germline V gene are SGHDT and YYEEEE. Broader study findings: Four or five TRBV segments, TRBV5-6, TRBV5-1 and TRBV20-1 among them, were found more frequent in patients than controls. When compared against controls, multiple sclerosis patients showed significantly lower normalized Chao1 diversity. Pronounced co-clustering by F measure was evident among identically batched samples.

Carried by the TCR beta cDNA libraries were unique molecular identifiers. The T cell input of roughly 1 to 11 million gave approximately 460,000 cDNA molecules. TCRdb called the PCR reads again in MiXCR, with one record for every CDR3 protein. Of fewer than 850,000 distinct CDR3 sequences in the sample, less than 35% were seen once. The chain joins TRBV5-6 to TRBJ2-7; D uncertain. Material for sequencing was blood. The clonotype was recovered from a girl under 18 with multiple sclerosis. The CDR3 region has the DNA TGTGCCAGCAGCTTGGAGCAGTACGAGCAGTACTTC. Protein: CASSLEQYEQYF. The full variable domain, completed using reference TRBV5-6 and TRBJ2-7, is DAGVTQSPTHLIKTRGQQVTLRCSPKSGHDTVSWYQQALGQGPQFIFQYYEEEERQRGNFPDRFSGHQFPNYSSELNVNALLLGDSALYLCASSLEQYEQYFGPGTRLTVT.